This TCR beta chain was found in a study of cytomegalovirus exposure and HLA in healthy donors. Study at large: Roughly 92 million unique TCRs, all from HLA-typed donors, were included in an early release of the data. Broader study findings: Being productive about 87% or about 30% of the time was typical of most TCR beta V segments in an earlier analysis. On later analysis, the bulk of CMV-associated TCR beta chains appeared to be HLA-restricted. CMV antigen specificity was confirmed in vitro for a few CMV-associated chains.

The study ran its PCR with 60 Vbeta and 13 Jbeta primers. Some clones are missing from TCRdb's copy, which holds only in-frame ones; the method was immunoSEQ multiplex PCR. The table records 110,000 to 150,000 clones, about four fifths of them present only once. The CDR3 length is 14 residues. Losses at the gene ends were 2 bases for V and 9 bases for J; bases not matched to a gene: 9. The germline V gene has CDR1 SEHNR and CDR2 FQNEAQ (reference sequence). Points on this clone: Its antigen is still unknown.

The sample was PBMCs. The TCR sequence derives from a female donor in good health and CMV-seronegative. This chain links TRBV7-9 with TRBJ2-5, with 7 bases fitting TRBD2. CDR3: CASSLRAGSTAQYF. The CDR3 nucleotides are TGTGCCAGCAGCTTACGAGCGGGAAGTACGGCCCAGTACTTC.